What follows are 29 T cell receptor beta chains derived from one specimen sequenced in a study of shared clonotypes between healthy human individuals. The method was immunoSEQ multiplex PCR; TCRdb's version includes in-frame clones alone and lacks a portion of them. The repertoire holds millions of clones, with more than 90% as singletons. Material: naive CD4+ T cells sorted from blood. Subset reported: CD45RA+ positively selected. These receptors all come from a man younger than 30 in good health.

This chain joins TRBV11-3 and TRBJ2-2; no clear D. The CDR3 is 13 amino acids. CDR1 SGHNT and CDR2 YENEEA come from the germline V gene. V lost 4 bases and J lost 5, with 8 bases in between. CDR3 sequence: CASSWSRTGELFF. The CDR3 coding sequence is TGTGCCAGCAGCTGGTCGCGAACCGGGGAGCTGTTTTTT.

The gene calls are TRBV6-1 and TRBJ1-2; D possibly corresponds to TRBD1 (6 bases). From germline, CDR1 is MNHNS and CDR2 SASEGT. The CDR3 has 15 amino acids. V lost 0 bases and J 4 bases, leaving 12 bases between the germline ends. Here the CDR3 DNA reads TGTGCCAGCAGTGAAGCGTCGGGGGCCTTCTATGGCTACACCTTC. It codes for CASSEASGAFYGYTF.

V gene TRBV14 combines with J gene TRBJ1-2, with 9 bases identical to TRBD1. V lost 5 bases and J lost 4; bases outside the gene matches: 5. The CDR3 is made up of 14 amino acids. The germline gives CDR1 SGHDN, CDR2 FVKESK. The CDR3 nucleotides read TGTGCCAGCAGCACCACAGGGGGCGCCTATGGCTACACCTTC. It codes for CASSTTGGAYGYTF.

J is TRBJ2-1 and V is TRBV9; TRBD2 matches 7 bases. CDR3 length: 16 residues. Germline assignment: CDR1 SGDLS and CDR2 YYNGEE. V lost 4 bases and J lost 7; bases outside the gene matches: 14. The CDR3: CASSRTAGVTGNEQFF. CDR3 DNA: TGTGCCAGCAGCCGAACTGCGGGAGTAACGGGAAATGAGCAGTTCTTC.

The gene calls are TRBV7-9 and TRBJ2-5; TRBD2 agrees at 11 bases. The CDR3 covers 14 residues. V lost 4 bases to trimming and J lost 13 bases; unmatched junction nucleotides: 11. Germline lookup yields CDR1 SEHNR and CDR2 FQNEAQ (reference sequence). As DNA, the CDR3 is TGTGCCAGCAGCTCTTATAGCGGGGGGGCCGCTTTGTACTTC. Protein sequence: CASSSYSGGAALYF.

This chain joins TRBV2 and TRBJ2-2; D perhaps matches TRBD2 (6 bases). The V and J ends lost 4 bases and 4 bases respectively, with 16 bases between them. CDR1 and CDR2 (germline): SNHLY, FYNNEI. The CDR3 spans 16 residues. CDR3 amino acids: CASSVVGGSGTGELFF. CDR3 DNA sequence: TGTGCCAGCAGTGTAGTGGGGGGTTCGGGCACCGGGGAGCTGTTTTTT.

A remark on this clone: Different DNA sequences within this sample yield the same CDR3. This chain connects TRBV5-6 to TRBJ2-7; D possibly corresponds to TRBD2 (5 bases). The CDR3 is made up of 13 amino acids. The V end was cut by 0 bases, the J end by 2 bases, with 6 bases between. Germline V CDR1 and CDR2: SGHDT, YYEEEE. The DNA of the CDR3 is TGTGCCAGCAGCTTGGCCGGGACCTACGAGCAGTACTTC. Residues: CASSLAGTYEQYF.

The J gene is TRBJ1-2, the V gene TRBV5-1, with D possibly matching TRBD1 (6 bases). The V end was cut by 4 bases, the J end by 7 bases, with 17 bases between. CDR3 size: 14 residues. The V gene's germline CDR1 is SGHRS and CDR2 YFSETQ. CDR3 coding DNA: TGCGCCAGCAGCCAACGGACAGATTCCCCTGGCTACACCTTC. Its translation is CASSQRTDSPGYTF.

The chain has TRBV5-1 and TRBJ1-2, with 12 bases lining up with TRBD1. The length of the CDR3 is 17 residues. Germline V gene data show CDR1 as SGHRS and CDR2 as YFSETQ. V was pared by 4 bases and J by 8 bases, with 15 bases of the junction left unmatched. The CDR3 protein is CASSGLPGQGALQGYTF. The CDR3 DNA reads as TGCGCCAGCAGCGGGCTCCCGGGACAGGGGGCTTTGCAGGGCTACACCTTC.

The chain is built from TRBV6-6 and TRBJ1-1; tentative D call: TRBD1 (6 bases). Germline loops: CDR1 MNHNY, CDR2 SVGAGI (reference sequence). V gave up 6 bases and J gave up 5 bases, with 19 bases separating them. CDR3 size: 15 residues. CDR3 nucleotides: TGTGCCAGCAGGACTAGAGGGCAGGGGAGGACTGAAGCTTTCTTT. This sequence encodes CASRTRGQGRTEAFF.

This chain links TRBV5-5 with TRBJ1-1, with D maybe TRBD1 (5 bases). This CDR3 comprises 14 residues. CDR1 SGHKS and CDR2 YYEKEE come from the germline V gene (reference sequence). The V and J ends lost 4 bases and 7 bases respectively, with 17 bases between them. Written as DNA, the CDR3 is TGTGCCAGCAGCCGACACGCGGGGGGACTTGAAGCTTTCTTT. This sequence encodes CASSRHAGGLEAFF.

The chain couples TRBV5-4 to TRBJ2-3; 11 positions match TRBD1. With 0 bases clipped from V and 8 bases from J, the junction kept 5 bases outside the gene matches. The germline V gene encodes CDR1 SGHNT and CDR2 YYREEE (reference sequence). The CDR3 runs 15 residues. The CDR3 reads CASSLEDRGRGTQYF. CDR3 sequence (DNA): TGTGCCAGCAGCTTGGAGGACAGGGGGCGAGGTACGCAGTATTTT.

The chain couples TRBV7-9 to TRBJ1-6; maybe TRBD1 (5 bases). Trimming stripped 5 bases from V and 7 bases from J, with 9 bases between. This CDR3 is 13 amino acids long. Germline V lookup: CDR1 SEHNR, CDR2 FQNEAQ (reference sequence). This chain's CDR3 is CASSDSKNSPLHF. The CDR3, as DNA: TGTGCCAGCAGCGACAGTAAAAATTCACCCCTCCACTTT.

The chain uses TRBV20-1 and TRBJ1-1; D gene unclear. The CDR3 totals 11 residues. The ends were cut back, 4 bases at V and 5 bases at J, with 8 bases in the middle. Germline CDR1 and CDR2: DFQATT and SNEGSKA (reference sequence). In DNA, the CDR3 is TGCAGTGCTATCCCTGGTACTGAAGCTTTCTTT. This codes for CSAIPGTEAFF.

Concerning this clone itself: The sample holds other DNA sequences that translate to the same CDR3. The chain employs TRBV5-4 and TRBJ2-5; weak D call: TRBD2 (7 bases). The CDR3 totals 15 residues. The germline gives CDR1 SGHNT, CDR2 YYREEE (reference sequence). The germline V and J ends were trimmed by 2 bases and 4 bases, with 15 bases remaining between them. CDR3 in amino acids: CASSFGGGAGETQYF. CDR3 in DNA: TGTGCCAGCAGCTTCGGAGGGGGGGCAGGAGAGACCCAGTACTTC.

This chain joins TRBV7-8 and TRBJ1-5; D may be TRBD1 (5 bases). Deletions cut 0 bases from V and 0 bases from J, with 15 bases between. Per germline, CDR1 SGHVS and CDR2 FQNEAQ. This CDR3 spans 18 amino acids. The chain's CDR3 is CASSLARWAGFSNQPQHF. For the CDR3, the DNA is TGTGCCAGCAGCTTAGCGCGGTGGGCAGGGTTTAGCAATCAGCCCCAGCATTTT.

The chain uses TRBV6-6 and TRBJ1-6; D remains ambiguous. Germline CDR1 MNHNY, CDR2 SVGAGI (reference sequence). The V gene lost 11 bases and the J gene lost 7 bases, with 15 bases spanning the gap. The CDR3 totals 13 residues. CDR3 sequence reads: CAGGTDLNSPLHF. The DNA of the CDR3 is TGTGCCGGAGGAACAGACCTGAATTCACCCCTCCACTTT.

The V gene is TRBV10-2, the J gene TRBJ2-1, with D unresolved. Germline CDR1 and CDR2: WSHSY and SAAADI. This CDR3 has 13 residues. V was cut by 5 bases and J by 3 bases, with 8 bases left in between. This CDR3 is CASSRNNYNEQFF. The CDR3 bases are TGCGCCAGCAGTCGAAATAACTACAATGAGCAGTTCTTC.

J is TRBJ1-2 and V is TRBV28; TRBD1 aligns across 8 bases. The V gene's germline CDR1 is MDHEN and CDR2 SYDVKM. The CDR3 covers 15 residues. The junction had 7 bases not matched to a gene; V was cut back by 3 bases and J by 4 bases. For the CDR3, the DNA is TGTGCCAGCAGTTTTTCGGACAGGGCAGGCTATGGCTACACCTTC. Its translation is CASSFSDRAGYGYTF.

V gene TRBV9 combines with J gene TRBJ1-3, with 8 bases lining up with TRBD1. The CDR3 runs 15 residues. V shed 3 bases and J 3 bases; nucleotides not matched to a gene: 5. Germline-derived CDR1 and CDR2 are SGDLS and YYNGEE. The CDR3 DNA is TGTGCCAGCAGCGAGGCAGGGGGCAATGGAAACACCATATATTTT. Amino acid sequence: CASSEAGGNGNTIYF. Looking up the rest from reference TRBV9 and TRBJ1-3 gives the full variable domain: DSGVTQTPKHLITATGQRVTLRCSPRSGDLSVYWYQQSLDQGLQFLIQYYNGEERAKGNILERFSAQQFPDLHSELNLSSLELGDSALYFCASSEAGGNGNTIYFGEGSWLTVV.

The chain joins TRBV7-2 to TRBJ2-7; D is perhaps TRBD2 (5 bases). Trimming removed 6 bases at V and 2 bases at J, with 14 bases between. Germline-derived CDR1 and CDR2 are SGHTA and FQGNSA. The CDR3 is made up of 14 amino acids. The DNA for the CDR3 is TGTGCCAGCAGTCCATGGACTGGGCCCTACGAGCAGTACTTC. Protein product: CASSPWTGPYEQYF.

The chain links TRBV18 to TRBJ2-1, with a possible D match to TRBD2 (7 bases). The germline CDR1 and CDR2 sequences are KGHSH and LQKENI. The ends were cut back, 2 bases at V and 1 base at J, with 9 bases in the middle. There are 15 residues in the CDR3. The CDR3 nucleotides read TGTGCCAGCTCACCAAGGGGGGGGTCCTACAATGAGCAGTTCTTC. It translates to CASSPRGGSYNEQFF. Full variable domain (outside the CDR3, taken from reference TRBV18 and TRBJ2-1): NAGVMQNPRHLVRRRGQEARLRCSPMKGHSHVYWYRQLPEEGLKFMVYLQKENIIDESGMPKERFSAEFPKEGPSILRIQQVVRGDSAAYFCASSPRGGSYNEQFFGPGTRLTVL.

The CDR3 DNA follows: TGTGCCAGCAGTTTATGGGGACAGGGGAGCACAGATACGCAGTATTTT. It specifies CASSLWGQGSTDTQYF. V usage is TRBV28 and J usage is TRBJ2-3; 10 bases are a match to TRBD1. The CDR3 runs 16 residues. Trimming took 0 bases from V and 0 from J; bases not matched to a gene: 0. Germline lookup yields CDR1 MDHEN and CDR2 SYDVKM.

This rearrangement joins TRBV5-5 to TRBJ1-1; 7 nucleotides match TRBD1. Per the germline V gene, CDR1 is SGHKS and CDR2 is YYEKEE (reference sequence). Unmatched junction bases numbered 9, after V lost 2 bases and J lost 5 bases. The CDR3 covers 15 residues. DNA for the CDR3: TGTGCCAGCAGCTTAGGGGACAGAACGAGTACTGAAGCTTTCTTT. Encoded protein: CASSLGDRTSTEAFF.

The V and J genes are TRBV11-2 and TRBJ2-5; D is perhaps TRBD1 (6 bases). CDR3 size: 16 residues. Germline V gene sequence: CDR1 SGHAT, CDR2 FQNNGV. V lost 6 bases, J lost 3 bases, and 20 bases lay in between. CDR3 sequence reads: CASRPKAGVYEETQYF. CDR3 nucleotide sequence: TGTGCCAGCAGACCCAAGGCAGGGGTTTACGAAGAGACCCAGTACTTC.

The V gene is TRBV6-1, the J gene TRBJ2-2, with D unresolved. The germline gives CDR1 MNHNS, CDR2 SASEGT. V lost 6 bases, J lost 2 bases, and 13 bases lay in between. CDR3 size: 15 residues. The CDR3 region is CASSLNRQNTGELFF. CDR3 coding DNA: TGTGCCAGCAGCCTGAACCGACAAAACACCGGGGAGCTGTTTTTT.

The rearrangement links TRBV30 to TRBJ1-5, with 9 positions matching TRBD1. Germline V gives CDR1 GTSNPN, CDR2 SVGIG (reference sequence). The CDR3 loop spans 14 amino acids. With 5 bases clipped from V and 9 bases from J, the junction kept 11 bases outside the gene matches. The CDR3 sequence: CAWALDRGVGPQHF. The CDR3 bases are TGTGCCTGGGCGTTGGACAGGGGTGTAGGGCCCCAGCATTTT.

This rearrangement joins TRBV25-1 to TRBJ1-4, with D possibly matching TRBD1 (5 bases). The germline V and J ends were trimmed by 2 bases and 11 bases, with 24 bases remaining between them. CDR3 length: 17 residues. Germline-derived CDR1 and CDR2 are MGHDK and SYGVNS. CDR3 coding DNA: TGTGCCAGCAGTGAACTAACTACTCTGGGGACGGTCGAGAAACTGTTTTTT. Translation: CASSELTTLGTVEKLFF.

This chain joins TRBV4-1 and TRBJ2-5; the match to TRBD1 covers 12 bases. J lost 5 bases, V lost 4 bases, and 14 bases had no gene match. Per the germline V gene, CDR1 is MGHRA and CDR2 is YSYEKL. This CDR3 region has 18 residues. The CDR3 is CASSRDTAGQGARETQYF. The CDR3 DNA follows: TGCGCCAGCAGCCGCGACACAGCGGGACAGGGGGCGCGGGAGACCCAGTACTTC.